The T cell receptor beta chain described here comes from a study of T cell responses to AZD1222 COVID-19 vaccine. The length of the CDR3 is 17 residues. Germline V gene lookup returns CDR1 LGHNA and CDR2 YSLEER. The germline V and J ends were trimmed by 0 bases and 3 bases, with 12 bases remaining between them. The method was immunoSEQ multiplex PCR; TCRdb's version includes in-frame clones alone and lacks a portion of them. The sample has some 170,000 clones; more than 80% are singletons. The sample was peripheral blood, taken 28 days after the second dose of the MenACWY control vaccine. V gene TRBV4-3 combines with J gene TRBJ1-6; D unclear. This TCR came from an adult who received the MenACWY meningococcal vaccine as a control. The CDR3 region is CASSQDLIADYNSPLHF. The DNA of the CDR3 is TGCGCCAGCAGCCAAGATCTGATCGCGGACTATAATTCACCCCTCCACTTT.